This TCR beta chain came from a study of CD8 T cells in ankylosing spondylitis. Study results and limitations: Characteristic, it appeared, of ankylosing spondylitis blood was a TCR beta motif of about eight highly homologous variants. A subset of motif variants has previously been described in the synovial fluid and blood of reactive arthritis.

This clonotype was seen more than once but under ten times. Its target is unknown. The authors made TCR beta libraries by quantitative 5'-RACE with molecular barcodes. TCRdb independently ran MiXCR on the 5' RACE reads; one entry per CDR3 protein. There are roughly 440,000 distinct CDR3 sequences in the sample; roughly 18% occur only once, and over 1% lies in the top ten. Trimming pared 4 bases from V and 3 bases from J, leaving 10 bases between. CDR3 length equals 14 residues. CDR1 is MNHEY, CDR2 SMNVEV, per germline (reference sequence). The TCR comes from a male donor with ankylosing spondylitis. Material for sequencing was blood, either unsorted or a sorted T cell fraction (not recorded which). This chain links TRBV27 with TRBJ1-5, with unresolved D. Here the CDR3 DNA reads TGTGCCAGCAGTTGGACCGTGAACAATCAGCCCCAGCATTTT. Encoded protein: CASSWTVNNQPQHF.